One TCR beta chain is described in this entry. From the 5' RACE reads, TCRdb called clonotypes with MiXCR, one entry per CDR3 protein. In the table there are 50,000 to 70,000 distinct CDR3 sequences, around 13% of which are singletons. Germline V lookup: CDR1 SGHTA, CDR2 FQGNSA. Trimming left V 5 bases short and J 8 bases short, with 16 bases between. The CDR3 loop spans 14 amino acids. The data derive from a study of early T cells in non-severe SARS-CoV-2 infection. The chain links TRBV7-2 to TRBJ2-1; no clear D gene. Input material: whole blood. This receptor was taken from an adult who was a healthcare worker with PCR-confirmed SARS-CoV-2 infection or an uninfected control (not recorded which). The CDR3 here is CASSLIHGIDEQFF. In DNA form, the CDR3 reads TGTGCCAGCAGCCTGATACATGGGATCGATGAGCAGTTCTTC.